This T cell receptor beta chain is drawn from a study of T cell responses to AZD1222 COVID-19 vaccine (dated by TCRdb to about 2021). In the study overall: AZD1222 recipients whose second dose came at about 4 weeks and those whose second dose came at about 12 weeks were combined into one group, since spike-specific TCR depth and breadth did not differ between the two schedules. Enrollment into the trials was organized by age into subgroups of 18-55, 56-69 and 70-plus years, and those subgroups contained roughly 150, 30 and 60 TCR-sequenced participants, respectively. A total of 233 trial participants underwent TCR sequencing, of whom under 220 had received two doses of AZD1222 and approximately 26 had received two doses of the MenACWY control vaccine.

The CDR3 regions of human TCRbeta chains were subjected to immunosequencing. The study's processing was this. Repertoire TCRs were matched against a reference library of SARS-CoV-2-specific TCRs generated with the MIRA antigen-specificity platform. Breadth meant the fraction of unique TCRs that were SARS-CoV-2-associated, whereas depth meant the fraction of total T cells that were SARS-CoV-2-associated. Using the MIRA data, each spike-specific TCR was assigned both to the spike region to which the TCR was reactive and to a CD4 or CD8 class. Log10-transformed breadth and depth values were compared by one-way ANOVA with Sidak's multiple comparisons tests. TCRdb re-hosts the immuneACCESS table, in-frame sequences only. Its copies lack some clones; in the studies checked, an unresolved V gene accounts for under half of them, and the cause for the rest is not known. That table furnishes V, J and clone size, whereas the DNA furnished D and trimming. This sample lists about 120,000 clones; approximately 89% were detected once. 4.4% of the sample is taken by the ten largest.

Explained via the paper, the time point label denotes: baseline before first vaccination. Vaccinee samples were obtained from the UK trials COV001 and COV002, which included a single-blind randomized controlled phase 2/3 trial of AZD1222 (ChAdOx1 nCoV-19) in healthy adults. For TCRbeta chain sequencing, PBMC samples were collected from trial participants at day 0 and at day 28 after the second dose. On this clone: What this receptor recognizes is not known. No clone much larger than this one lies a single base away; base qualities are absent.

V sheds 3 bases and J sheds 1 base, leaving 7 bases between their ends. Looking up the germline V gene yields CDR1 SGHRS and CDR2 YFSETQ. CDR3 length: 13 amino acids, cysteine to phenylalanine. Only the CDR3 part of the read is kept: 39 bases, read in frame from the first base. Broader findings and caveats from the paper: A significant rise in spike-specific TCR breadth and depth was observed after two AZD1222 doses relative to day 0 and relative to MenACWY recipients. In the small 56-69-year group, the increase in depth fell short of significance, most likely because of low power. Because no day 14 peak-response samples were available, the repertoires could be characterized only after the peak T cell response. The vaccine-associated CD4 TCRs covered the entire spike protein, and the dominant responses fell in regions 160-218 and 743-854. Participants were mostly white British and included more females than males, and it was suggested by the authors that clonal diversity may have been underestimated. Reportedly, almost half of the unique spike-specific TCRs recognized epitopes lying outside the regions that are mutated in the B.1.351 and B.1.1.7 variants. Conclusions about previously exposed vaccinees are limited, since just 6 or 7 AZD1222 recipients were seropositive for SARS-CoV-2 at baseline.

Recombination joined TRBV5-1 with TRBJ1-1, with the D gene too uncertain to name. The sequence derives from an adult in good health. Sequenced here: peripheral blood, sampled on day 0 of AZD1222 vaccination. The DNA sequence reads TGCGCCAGCAGCTCGTGGGAGAACACTGAAGCTTTCTTT. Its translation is CASSSWENTEAFF. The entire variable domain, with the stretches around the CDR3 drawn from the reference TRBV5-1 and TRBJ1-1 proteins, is KAGVTQTPRYLIKTRGQQVTLSCSPISGHRSVSWYQQTPGQGLQFLFEYFSETQRNKGNFPGRFSGRQFSNSRSEMNVSTLELGDSALYLCASSSWENTEAFFGQGTRLTVV.